These 28 T cell receptor beta chains originate from one sample sequenced in a study of T cell responses to AZD1222 COVID-19 vaccine. The protocol was immunoSEQ multiplex PCR, while the TCRdb copy is restricted to in-frame clones and leaves out a portion. The sample includes about 130,000 clones, about 92% of them seen just once. This material consisted of peripheral blood, taken on day 0 of AZD1222 vaccination. The receptors originated from an adult in good health.

The rearrangement joins TRBV2 to TRBJ2-7; D gene uncertain. The CDR3 sequence is 11 residues long. Germline values: CDR1 SNHLY, CDR2 FYNNEI. The V end lost 5 bases, the J end lost 7 bases, and 9 bases lay between the germline ends. The CDR3 here is CASSFVTEQYF. The DNA of the CDR3 is TGTGCCAGCAGTTTCGTGACAGAGCAGTACTTC.

The genes are TRBV28 and TRBJ2-4; 7 bases are a match to TRBD1. V shed 4 bases and J 1 base; nucleotides not matched to a gene: 7. The CDR3 sequence is 16 residues long. The germline CDR1 and CDR2 sequences are MDHEN and SYDVKM. DNA for the CDR3: TGTGCCAGCAGTTACCGACAGGGCCTCGCCAAAAACATTCAGTACTTC. Amino acid sequence: CASSYRQGLAKNIQYF.

The chain links TRBV7-3 to TRBJ1-6; no clear D gene. Looked up from germline, CDR1 is SGHTA and CDR2 is FQGTGA. Between the trimmed V and J ends, which lost 1 base and 6 bases, there was a span of 10 bases. The length of the CDR3 is 15 residues. The CDR3 sequence is CASSLNGRTNSPLHF. As DNA, the CDR3 is TGTGCCAGCAGCTTAAATGGCAGGACTAATTCACCCCTCCACTTT. The complete variable domain, with remaining parts taken from reference TRBV7-3 and TRBJ1-6, reads GAGVSQTPSNKVTEKGKYVELRCDPISGHTALYWYRQSLGQGPEFLIYFQGTGAADDSGLPNDRFFAVRPEGSVSTLKIQRTERGDSAVYLCASSLNGRTNSPLHFGNGTRLTVT.

The V call is TRBV18, the J call TRBJ1-1, with 7 bases aligning to TRBD1. The CDR3 contains 14 residues. Per germline, CDR1 KGHSH and CDR2 LQKENI. V was pared by 3 bases and J by 6 bases, with 7 bases of the junction left unmatched. Here the CDR3 DNA reads TGTGCCAGCTCACCGGACAGGACGTTATCTGAAGCTTTCTTT. Translated: CASSPDRTLSEAFF.

The chain is built from TRBV5-1 and TRBJ1-3; D ambiguous. The germline V gene has CDR1 SGHRS and CDR2 YFSETQ. With 3 bases removed from V and 2 bases from J, the gap between germline ends came to 15 bases. The length of the CDR3 is 16 residues. The CDR3 sequence: CASSSAHTAAGNTIYF. The CDR3 region has the DNA TGCGCCAGCAGCTCAGCACATACCGCGGCTGGAAACACCATATATTTT.

The V gene is TRBV18, the J gene TRBJ1-1; 9 bases match TRBD1. V lost 3 bases and J lost 2; bases outside the gene matches: 4. The length of the CDR3 is 15 residues. Germline V gene sequence: CDR1 KGHSH, CDR2 LQKENI. The CDR3 DNA reads TGTGCCAGCTCACCTTGGACAGGGGCAAACACTGAAGCTTTCTTT. The encoded protein is CASSPWTGANTEAFF.

V and J are TRBV5-6 and TRBJ1-5; D ambiguous. The CDR3 has 17 amino acids. Per the germline V gene, CDR1 is SGHDT and CDR2 is YYEEEE. V shed 0 bases and J shed 2 bases, with 15 bases lying between them. The CDR3, as DNA: TGTGCCAGCAGCTTGGCTCTCGGCGGCCCAGGCAATCAGCCCCAGCATTTT. Protein sequence: CASSLALGGPGNQPQHF.

The rearrangement uses TRBV5-4 and TRBJ2-5; 8 bases fit TRBD2. Trimming at V came to 4 bases and at J to 5 bases, leaving 7 bases not matched to a gene. Germline V lookup: CDR1 SGHNT, CDR2 YYREEE (reference sequence). CDR3 length equals 14 residues. The CDR3 DNA reads as TGTGCCAGCAGCACCGGGGGGGTGAGTGAGACCCAGTACTTC. Protein: CASSTGGVSETQYF.

The J gene is TRBJ1-2, the V gene TRBV3-1 (or the pseudogene TRBV3-2), with D perhaps matching TRBD1 (5 bases). This CDR3 is 13 amino acids long. The germline CDR1 and CDR2 sequences are LGHDT and YNNKEL (reference sequence). V lost 4 bases, J lost 4 bases, and 10 bases lay in between. CDR3 region: CASSPGLTYGYTF. CDR3 coding DNA: TGTGCCAGCAGCCCGGGACTGACCTATGGCTACACCTTC.

The V gene is TRBV27, the J gene TRBJ2-3; 8 bases align to TRBD1. V was clipped by 3 bases and J by 6 bases; unmatched bases: 5. Germline V gene lookup returns CDR1 MNHEY and CDR2 SMNVEV (reference sequence). The CDR3 spans 14 residues. CDR3 sequence (DNA): TGTGCCAGCAGTTTGCAGGGGGCTGAGGATACGCAGTATTTT. It codes for CASSLQGAEDTQYF.

The chain carries TRBV5-1 and TRBJ2-3, with D possibly matching TRBD2 (5 bases). The germline V gene encodes CDR1 SGHRS and CDR2 YFSETQ. The CDR3 runs 15 residues. V shed 4 bases and J shed 1 base, with 13 bases lying between them. The DNA for the CDR3 is TGCGCCAGCAGCCCGACCTTGGAGGGCACAGATACGCAGTATTTT. Residues: CASSPTLEGTDTQYF.

The rearrangement links TRBV5-1 to TRBJ2-1; D possibly uses TRBD1 or TRBD2 (6 bases each). The CDR3 runs 14 residues. The germline gives CDR1 SGHRS, CDR2 YFSETQ. The V end was cut by 7 bases, the J end by 5 bases, with 16 bases between. The chain's CDR3 is CASQQGGVHNEQFF. In DNA form, the CDR3 reads TGCGCCAGCCAACAGGGAGGAGTACACAATGAGCAGTTCTTC. The whole variable domain, remainder taken from reference TRBV5-1 and TRBJ2-1, is KAGVTQTPRYLIKTRGQQVTLSCSPISGHRSVSWYQQTPGQGLQFLFEYFSETQRNKGNFPGRFSGRQFSNSRSEMNVSTLELGDSALYLCASQQGGVHNEQFFGPGTRLTVL.

The V gene is TRBV19, the J gene TRBJ2-7; D is perhaps TRBD2 (5 bases). Germline V gene lookup returns CDR1 LNHDA and CDR2 SQIVND (reference sequence). V was trimmed by 2 bases and J by 2 bases, leaving 13 bases between them. The CDR3 is made up of 15 amino acids. The CDR3 sequence: CASSIMGSVPYEQYF. In nucleotides, the CDR3 is TGTGCCAGTAGTATAATGGGGAGTGTACCCTACGAGCAGTACTTC.

The V and J genes are TRBV4-3 and TRBJ2-7; the D call may be TRBD1 or TRBD2 (5 bases each). CDR3 length: 14 amino acids. The germline V gene has CDR1 LGHNA and CDR2 YSLEER. Trimming removed 0 bases at V and 5 bases at J, with 11 bases between. CDR3 amino acids: CASSQELGPNEQYF. Here the CDR3 DNA reads TGCGCCAGCAGCCAAGAGCTGGGACCGAACGAGCAGTACTTC.

J is TRBJ1-2 and V is TRBV10-3, with D perhaps TRBD1 (5 bases). Per the germline V gene, CDR1 is ENHRY and CDR2 is SYGVKD. This CDR3 comprises 14 residues. V was pared by 3 bases and J by 2 bases, with 10 bases between. The CDR3 nucleotides read TGTGCCATCAGTGATGGGGGTAAAAACTATGGCTACACCTTC. As protein: CAISDGGKNYGYTF.

The genes are TRBV7-2 and TRBJ2-5, with D possibly being TRBD1 or TRBD2 (5 bases each). Germline assignment: CDR1 SGHTA and CDR2 FQGNSA. Trimming left V 1 base short and J 2 bases short, with 8 bases between. The CDR3 is 14 amino acids. The CDR3 DNA is TGTGCCAGCAGCTTAGGACAGCGGCAAGAGACCCAGTACTTC. It encodes CASSLGQRQETQYF.

V is TRBV18 and J is TRBJ1-1, with D uncertain. CDR3 length: 13 residues. The ends were cut back, 1 base at V and 2 bases at J, with 5 bases in the middle. Germline V gene sequence: CDR1 KGHSH, CDR2 LQKENI. CDR3 coding DNA: TGTGCCAGCTCACCACTCTTCAACACTGAAGCTTTCTTT. Protein product: CASSPLFNTEAFF.

The chain couples TRBV7-8 to TRBJ1-1; D not certain. This CDR3 is 16 amino acids long. Trimming left V 7 bases short and J 0 bases short, with 18 bases between. Germline V CDR1 and CDR2: SGHVS, FQNEAQ. In DNA, the CDR3 is TGTGCCAGCATCCCCTCTATATGGGATCTGAACACTGAAGCTTTCTTT. It yields the protein CASIPSIWDLNTEAFF.

This chain connects TRBV6-1 to TRBJ1-2; D not certain. CDR3 length: 14 residues. V was pared by 1 base and J by 7 bases, with 13 bases between. The germline V gene has CDR1 MNHNS and CDR2 SASEGT. Here the CDR3 DNA reads TGTGCCAGCAGTGAAGTACCGGCGGATTCTGGCTACACCTTC. It yields the protein CASSEVPADSGYTF.

This clone was seen once. The rearrangement links TRBV1 to TRBJ1-1; whether TRBD1, the table's D call, matches the DNA was not checked. TRBV1 is a recognized pseudogene. CDR3 length: 10 amino acids. In DNA form, the CDR3 reads TGCACCAGCCGCGACAGGGGTGCTTTCTTT. Protein sequence: CTSRDRGAFF.

The chain is built from TRBV4-3 and TRBJ1-4; D is uncertain. The CDR3 has 17 amino acids. V was pared by 0 bases and J by 0 bases, with 11 bases between. CDR1 and CDR2 (germline): LGHNA, YSLEER. The CDR3 loop is CASSQDGQVATNEKLFF. The CDR3, as DNA: TGCGCCAGCAGCCAAGATGGGCAGGTTGCAACTAATGAAAAACTGTTTTTT.

The J gene is TRBJ2-2, the V gene TRBV15, with D perhaps TRBD2 (6 bases). This CDR3 is 16 amino acids long. The V gene's germline CDR1 is LNHNV and CDR2 YYDKDF (reference sequence). Trimming left V 1 base short and J 6 bases short, with 15 bases between. The CDR3 DNA reads as TGTGCCACCAGCAGAGCTGGCCGGGGGAGGCCCGGGGAGCTGTTTTTT. Translation gives CATSRAGRGRPGELFF.

V is TRBV28 and J is TRBJ1-4; TRBD1 aligns across 9 bases. Germline V CDR1 and CDR2: MDHEN, SYDVKM. The J segment lost 8 bases and the V segment lost 2 bases, leaving 9 bases of the junction unmatched. The CDR3 consists of 16 residues. The DNA for the CDR3 is TGTGCCAGCAGTTTACCTGGGACAGGGTTGGTAGAAAAACTGTTTTTT. Its protein is CASSLPGTGLVEKLFF.

In this sample, this clone turned up once. This chain uses TRBV6-5 with TRBJ1-3; 7 nucleotides align to TRBD1. Germline lookup yields CDR1 MNHEY and CDR2 SVGAGI. V dropped 5 bases and J dropped 2; count of bases not matched to a gene: 3. There are 14 residues in the CDR3. CDR3 residues: CASSPTGTGNTIYF. The CDR3 DNA reads as TGTGCCAGCAGTCCGACAGGGACTGGAAACACCATATATTTT.

The J gene is TRBJ1-1, the V gene TRBV30; D uncertain. Germline CDR1 reads GTSNPN; CDR2 reads SVGIG (reference sequence). V was trimmed by 0 bases and J by 8 bases, leaving 7 bases between them. The CDR3 sequence is 11 residues long. The CDR3 DNA follows: TGTGCCTGGAGTGTATTGGTAGAAGCTTTCTTT. Protein product: CAWSVLVEAFF.

The V gene is TRBV7-8, the J gene TRBJ1-4, with 7 bases identical to TRBD1. J gave up 6 bases and V 1 base, and 11 bases lay outside the gene matches. This CDR3 is 17 amino acids long. Germline CDR1 SGHVS, CDR2 FQNEAQ. The CDR3: CASSLDQQKGADEKLFF. CDR3 DNA sequence: TGTGCCAGCAGCTTAGACCAACAGAAGGGGGCCGATGAAAAACTGTTTTTT.

CDR3 in amino acids: CASSRGKGSPSYEQYF. CDR3 DNA sequence: TGCGCCAGCAGTCGGGGGAAGGGGAGCCCCTCCTACGAGCAGTACTTC. The chain joins TRBV23-1 to TRBJ2-7; D may match TRBD1 or TRBD2 (5 bases each). TRBV23-1 is filed as an ORF, its function uncertain. The CDR3 has 16 residues. The V gene lost 4 bases and the J gene lost 0 bases, with 16 bases spanning the gap.

CDR3: CASSLRLAGQETQYF. In DNA form, the CDR3 reads TGTGCCAGCAGCTTAAGACTAGCGGGGCAAGAGACCCAGTACTTC. The chain recombines TRBV7-6 with TRBJ2-5, with 11 positions matching TRBD2. Germline V gene data show CDR1 as SGHVS and CDR2 as FNYEAQ. V shed 2 bases, J shed 2 bases, and the junction held 1 base outside the gene matches. This CDR3 comprises 15 residues.